One and the same sample provided the 3 T cell receptor beta chains below, sequenced in a study of CD8 T cells in Susac syndrome. A quantity of roughly 0.5 to 1 ug RNA underwent reverse transcription using random hexamers. TCRdb analysed the immunoSEQ multiplex PCR reads with MiXCR anew, one entry per CDR3 protein. The sample shows 110,000 to 150,000 distinct CDR3 sequences, approximately 94% of them seen only once. Material: CD4+ T cells from PBMCs. The receptors originated from a human donor with Susac syndrome.

V usage is TRBV5-1 and J usage is TRBJ1-4; weak D call: TRBD1 (6 bases). The CDR3 covers 14 residues. The germline V gene encodes CDR1 SGHRS and CDR2 YFSETQ. Trimming cost V 2 bases and J 3 bases, with 8 bases left between them. In nucleotides, the CDR3 is TGCGCCAGCAGCTTCGGGGGCCCTAATGAAAAACTGTTTTTT. Translated, it gives CASSFGGPNEKLFF.

In this sample, this clonotype turned up once. J is TRBJ2-3 and V is TRBV25-1, with 8 bases fitting TRBD2. J gave up 5 bases and V 8 bases, and 12 bases lay outside the gene matches. Germline loops: CDR1 MGHDK, CDR2 SYGVNS. CDR3 length: 15 residues. In nucleotides, the CDR3 is TGTGCCAGCGGGCTAGCGGGTCAAACCATAGATACGCAGTATTTT. Protein sequence: CASGLAGQTIDTQYF.

The chain carries TRBV27 and TRBJ2-5; D remains ambiguous. With 1 base removed from V and 4 bases from J, the gap between germline ends came to 13 bases. This CDR3 region has 15 residues. CDR1 and CDR2 (germline): MNHEY, SMNVEV (reference sequence). Written as DNA, the CDR3 is TGTGCCAGCAGTTTATTGGGAACCGGACCAGAGACCCAGTACTTC. It yields the protein CASSLLGTGPETQYF.